Sequencing of this T cell receptor beta chain was carried out in a study of blood T cell dynamics during melanoma immunotherapy. J gave up 4 bases and V 4 bases, and 11 bases lay outside the gene matches. The CDR3 extends over 16 amino acids. CDR1 is SEHNR, CDR2 FQNEAQ, per germline (reference sequence). Described time point: week 3, after first cycle of checkpoint inhibitor. Data came from immunoSEQ multiplex PCR; TCRdb stores just in-frame clones and leaves some out. The sample has around 12,000 clones, roughly 89% seen once. The input for sequencing was effector memory CD8+ T cells from blood, taken from a patient treated with checkpoint blockade. The sequence was obtained from a human donor with melanoma. This chain connects TRBV7-9 to TRBJ2-7; 9 bases fit TRBD2. The CDR3, as DNA: TGTGCCAGCAGCTCACCGCCAGCGGGAGGATCTTACGAGCAGTACTTC. Its translation is CASSSPPAGGSYEQYF.